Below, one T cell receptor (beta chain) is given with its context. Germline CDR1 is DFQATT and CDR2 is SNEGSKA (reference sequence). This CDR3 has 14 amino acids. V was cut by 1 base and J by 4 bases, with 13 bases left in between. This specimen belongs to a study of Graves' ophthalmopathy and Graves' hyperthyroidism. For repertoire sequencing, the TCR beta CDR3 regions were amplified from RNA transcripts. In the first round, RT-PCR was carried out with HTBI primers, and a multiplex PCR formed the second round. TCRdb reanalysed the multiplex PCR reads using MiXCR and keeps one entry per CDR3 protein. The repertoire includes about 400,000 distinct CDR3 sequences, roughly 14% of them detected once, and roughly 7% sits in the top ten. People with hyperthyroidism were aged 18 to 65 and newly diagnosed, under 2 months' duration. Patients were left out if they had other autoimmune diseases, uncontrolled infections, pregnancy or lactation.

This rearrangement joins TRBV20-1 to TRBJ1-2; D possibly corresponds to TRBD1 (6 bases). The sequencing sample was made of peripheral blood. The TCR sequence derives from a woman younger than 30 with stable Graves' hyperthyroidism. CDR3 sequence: CSARARQEIYGYTF. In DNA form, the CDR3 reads TGCAGTGCTAGAGCCCGACAGGAAATCTATGGCTACACCTTC.